What follows is one TCR beta chain and its context. As to time point: pretreatment peripheral blood. TCRdb's table, derived via immunoSEQ multiplex PCR, lists solely in-frame clones and lacks some. Of about 39,000 clones listed, roughly 90% are singletons. The entry originates in a study of PD-L1 blockade in urothelial cancer. Study-wide context: Blood drawn 3 weeks (second dose) and 6 weeks after treatment start was analyzed.

With 2 bases removed from V and 10 bases from J, the gap between germline ends came to 12 bases. Germline CDR1 and CDR2: SEHNR and FQNEAQ (reference sequence). The CDR3 is made up of 13 amino acids. This TCR was recovered from a woman aged 60 to 75 with urothelial cancer. V and J are TRBV7-9 and TRBJ2-1; D is undetermined. The input for sequencing was PBMCs, taken around atezolizumab (anti-PD-L1) treatment. The CDR3 is CASSLTQEEEQFF. CDR3 in DNA: TGTGCCAGCAGCTTAACCCAAGAAGAGGAGCAGTTCTTC.